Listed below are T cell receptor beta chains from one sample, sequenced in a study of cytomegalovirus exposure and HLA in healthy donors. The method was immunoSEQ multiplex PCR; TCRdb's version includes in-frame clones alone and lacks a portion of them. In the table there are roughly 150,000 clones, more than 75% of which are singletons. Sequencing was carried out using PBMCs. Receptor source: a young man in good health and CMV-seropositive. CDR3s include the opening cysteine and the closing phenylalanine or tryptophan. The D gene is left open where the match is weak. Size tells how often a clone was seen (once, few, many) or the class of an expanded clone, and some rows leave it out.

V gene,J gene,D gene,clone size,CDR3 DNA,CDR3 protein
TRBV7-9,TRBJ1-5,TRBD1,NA,TGTGCCAGCAGCTCTCCGGGACAGGGAGGTTATCAGCCCCAGCATTTT,CASSSPGQGGYQPQHF
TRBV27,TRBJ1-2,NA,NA,TGTGCCAGCAGGCCGGAGATCGCGATCATCCCTAACTATGGCTACACCTTC,CASRPEIAIIPNYGYTF
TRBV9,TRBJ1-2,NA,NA,TGTGCCAGCAGCGCTGGTCAGGGTAAACCGATTGGCTACACCTTC,CASSAGQGKPIGYTF
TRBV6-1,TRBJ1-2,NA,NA,TGTGCCATCTCGCCGAACAGCGGACTAAGGGGCTACACCTTC,CAISPNSGLRGYTF
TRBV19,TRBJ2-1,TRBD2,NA,TGTGCCAGTAGTCTTAGCGGGCTAGTGGAGGAGCAGTTCTTC,CASSLSGLVEEQFF
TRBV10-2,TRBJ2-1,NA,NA,TGCGCCAGCAGTGATGTCGGGGGTGAGCAGTTCTTC,CASSDVGGEQFF
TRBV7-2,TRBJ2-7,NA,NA,TGTGCCAGCAGCTTAGGGGCGGGTTCGGCGGGATACGAGCAGTACTTC,CASSLGAGSAGYEQYF
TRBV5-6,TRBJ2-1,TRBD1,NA,TGTGCCAGCAGCTTTACGGGACAGGGGATTGAAGAGCAGTTCTTC,CASSFTGQGIEEQFF
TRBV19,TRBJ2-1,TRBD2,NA,TGTGCCAGTAGTGACACTAGCGGTACTTACAATGAGCAGTTCTTC,CASSDTSGTYNEQFF
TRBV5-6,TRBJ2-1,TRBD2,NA,TGTGCCAGCAGGTGGGGACTAGCGGATTACAATGAGCAGTTCTTC,CASRWGLADYNEQFF
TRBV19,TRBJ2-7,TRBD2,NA,TGTGCCAGTAGTACTAGCGGGACTTACGAGCAGTACTTC,CASSTSGTYEQYF
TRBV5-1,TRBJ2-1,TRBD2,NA,TGCGCCAGCAGCTTGGATGCTAGCGGGAGCTCCTACAATGAGCAGTTCTTC,CASSLDASGSSYNEQFF
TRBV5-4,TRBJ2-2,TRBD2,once,TGTGCCAGCAGCGGGACTAGCGGGAGCCACGGGGAGCTGTTTTTT,CASSGTSGSHGELFF
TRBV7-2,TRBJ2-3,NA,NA,TGTGCCAGCAGCTTTAGTATCCTAAGCGGAGATACGCAGTATTTT,CASSFSILSGDTQYF
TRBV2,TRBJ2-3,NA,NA,TGTGCCAGCAGTGATCTCTTTAGCACAGATACGCAGTATTTT,CASSDLFSTDTQYF
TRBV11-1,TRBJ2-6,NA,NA,TGTGCCAGCAGCTTAGCGTCAGGTTCTGGGGCCAACGTCCTGACTTTC,CASSLASGSGANVLTF
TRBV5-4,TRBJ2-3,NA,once,TGTGCCAGCAGCTTGGCCTGGGGGCCTAGCACAGATACGCAGTATTTT,CASSLAWGPSTDTQYF
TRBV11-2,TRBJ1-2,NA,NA,TGTGCCAGCAGCTCAGGCGACAGTGGCTTCAACTATGGCTACACCTTC,CASSSGDSGFNYGYTF
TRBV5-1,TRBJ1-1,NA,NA,TGCGCCAGCAGCTTGGACCGCGGAGGGGGGGTCAGGGCTGAAGCTTTCTTT,CASSLDRGGGVRAEAFF
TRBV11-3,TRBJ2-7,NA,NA,TGTGCCAGCAGCTCCCGGACAGAGCCTTACGAGCAGTACTTC,CASSSRTEPYEQYF
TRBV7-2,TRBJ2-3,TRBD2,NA,TGTGCCAGCAGTTTTCTCCCAGCGGGAGGGCGGTCAGATACGCAGTATTTT,CASSFLPAGGRSDTQYF
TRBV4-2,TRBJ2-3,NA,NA,TGTGCCAGCAGCCAAGATATTATTCAGGTACTAGGCACAGATACGCAGTATTTT,CASSQDIIQVLGTDTQYF
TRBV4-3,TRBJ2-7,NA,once,TGCGCCAGCAGCCCCGAGTGGGCGGGGGCAATATACGAGCAGTACTTC,CASSPEWAGAIYEQYF
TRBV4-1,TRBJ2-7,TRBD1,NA,TGCGCCAGCAGCGTCCGGGACAGGGGGGTCCCCTACGAGCAGTACTTC,CASSVRDRGVPYEQYF
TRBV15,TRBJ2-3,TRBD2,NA,TGTGCCACCACCGGACTAGCGGGAGAGGATACGCAGTATTTT,CATTGLAGEDTQYF
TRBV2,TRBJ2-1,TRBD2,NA,TGTGCCAGCAGTGATAAGGGGACTAGCTCCTACAATGAGCAGTTCTTC,CASSDKGTSSYNEQFF
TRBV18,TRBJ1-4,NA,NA,TGTGCCAGCTCGGGAGGCCGAGGTGAAAAACTGTTTTTT,CASSGGRGEKLFF
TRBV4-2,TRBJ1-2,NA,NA,TGTGCCAGCAGCCACTCCTATCCAGGGGCTGGCTACACCTTC,CASSHSYPGAGYTF
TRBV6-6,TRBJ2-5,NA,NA,TGTGCCAGCACCTTTGACAGGATAGCAGAGACCCAGTACTTC,CASTFDRIAETQYF
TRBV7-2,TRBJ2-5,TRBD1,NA,TGTGCCAGCAGGACAGGGGGCTTCCAAGAGACCCAGTACTTC,CASRTGGFQETQYF
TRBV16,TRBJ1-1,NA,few,TGTGCCAGCAGCCCCAACAGGGAAACTGAAGCTTTCTTT,CASSPNRETEAFF
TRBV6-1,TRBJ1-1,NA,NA,TGTGCCAGCAGTGAAAAGAGGTCGTCCTTGGAAGCTTTCTTT,CASSEKRSSLEAFF
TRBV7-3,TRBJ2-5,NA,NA,TGTGCCAGCAGCCGGAGACCTCAAGAGACCCAGTACTTC,CASSRRPQETQYF
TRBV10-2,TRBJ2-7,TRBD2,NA,TGCGCCAGCAGCTGGGGACTAGCGGGAGACTACGAGCAGTACTTC,CASSWGLAGDYEQYF
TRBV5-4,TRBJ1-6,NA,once,TGTGCCAGCAGCTTGGCTAAGGCGGGTAATTCACCCCTCCACTTT,CASSLAKAGNSPLHF
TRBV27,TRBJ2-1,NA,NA,TGTGCCAGCAGTCAGGTGGCACCTGGGCCTTACAATGAGCAGTTCTTC,CASSQVAPGPYNEQFF
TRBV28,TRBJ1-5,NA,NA,TGTGCCAGCAGTTTAGGCGCAGGGAATCAGCCCCAGCATTTT,CASSLGAGNQPQHF
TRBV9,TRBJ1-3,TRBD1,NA,TGTGCCAGCAGCGCGTACAGGGGTGGAAACACCATATATTTT,CASSAYRGGNTIYF
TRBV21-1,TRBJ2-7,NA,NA,TGTGCCGCCCGCCAGGGTCCCTACGAGCAGTACTTC,CAARQGPYEQYF
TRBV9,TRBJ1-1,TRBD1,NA,TGTGCCAGCAGCCGGACAGGGAGGGACACTGAAGCTTTCTTT,CASSRTGRDTEAFF
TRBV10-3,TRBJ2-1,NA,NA,TGTGCCATCAGCGAGGAGCGGGCGCACAATGAGCAGTTCTTC,CAISEERAHNEQFF
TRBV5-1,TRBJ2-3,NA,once,TGCGCCAGCAGCCCGGGACAACCCACAGATACGCAGTATTTT,CASSPGQPTDTQYF
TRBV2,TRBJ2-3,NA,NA,TGTGCCAGCAGTGGACTCGAAAAGATAACAGATACGCAGTATTTT,CASSGLEKITDTQYF
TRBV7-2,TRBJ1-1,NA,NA,TGTGCCAGCACCACTAAAGGGAACACTGAAGCTTTCTTT,CASTTKGNTEAFF
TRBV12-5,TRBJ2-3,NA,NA,TGTGCTAGTGGTGCCCACAGGGCCTCGGATACGCAGTATTTT,CASGAHRASDTQYF
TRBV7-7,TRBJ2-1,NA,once,TGTGCTAGCAGCTTAGGCGGGACCTACAATGAGCAGTTCTTC,CASSLGGTYNEQFF
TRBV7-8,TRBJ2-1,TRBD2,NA,TGTGCCAGCAGCCCTCCGGGACTACGATCGAATGAGCAGTTCTTC,CASSPPGLRSNEQFF
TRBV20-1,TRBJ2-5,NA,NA,TGCAGTGCTAGAGTTTATGAGACCCAGTACTTC,CSARVYETQYF
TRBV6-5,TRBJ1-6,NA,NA,TGTGCCAGCAGTTACTCACCAGTCATCAATTCACCCCTCCACTTT,CASSYSPVINSPLHF
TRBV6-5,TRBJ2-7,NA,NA,TGTGCCAGCAGTTACGACTACCTTGGGGAGCAGTACTTC,CASSYDYLGEQYF
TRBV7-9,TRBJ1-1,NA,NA,TGTGCCAGCAGCTACGGCCTCAGGGGTGAAGCTTTCTTT,CASSYGLRGEAFF